Listed below are T cell receptor beta chains from one sample, sequenced in a study of blood T cell repertoires in COVID-19. Clones were sequenced by immunoSEQ multiplex PCR, and TCRdb holds only the in-frame ones, with some missing. The table lists about 100,000 clones, roughly 80% of them singletons. The source material was peripheral blood. The receptors derive from a man aged 60 to 75 with acute or convalescent COVID-19. Each CDR3 is given with its conserved first and last residue. Fields, in order: V gene, J gene, D gene, CDR3 length, clone size, CDR3 protein, CDR3 DNA. A D gene is named only where the DNA matches it firmly. Only part of the rows carry a size: once, few, many, or a class if the clone is expanded.

v_call: TRBV19; j_call: TRBJ1-5; d_call: .; cdr3_length: 15; clone_size: many; cdr3_aa: CASSIQGLSYQPQHF; cdr3_nt: TGTGCCAGTAGTATCCAGGGCCTCTCTTATCAGCCCCAGCATTTT
v_call: TRBV18; j_call: TRBJ2-3; d_call: .; cdr3_length: 14; clone_size: .; cdr3_aa: CASSPPSQPDTQYF; cdr3_nt: TGTGCCAGCTCACCACCGTCACAGCCAGATACGCAGTATTTT
v_call: TRBV4-1; j_call: TRBJ2-5; d_call: TRBD2; cdr3_length: 15; clone_size: .; cdr3_aa: CASSRTSGGQETQYF; cdr3_nt: TGCGCCAGCAGCCGGACTAGCGGGGGCCAGGAGACCCAGTACTTC
v_call: TRBV11-3; j_call: TRBJ2-7; d_call: TRBD1; cdr3_length: 15; clone_size: .; cdr3_aa: CASSQGQGAPYEQYF; cdr3_nt: TGTGCCAGCAGCCAGGGACAGGGGGCCCCCTACGAGCAGTACTTC
v_call: TRBV7-2; j_call: TRBJ2-4; d_call: TRBD2; cdr3_length: 19; clone_size: .; cdr3_aa: CASSLWGLAGGPAKNIQYF; cdr3_nt: TGTGCCAGCAGCTTATGGGGACTAGCGGGAGGGCCGGCCAAAAACATTCAGTACTTC
v_call: TRBV3-1/TRBV3-2; j_call: TRBJ1-3; d_call: .; cdr3_length: 13; clone_size: once; cdr3_aa: CASRGGRRNTIYF; cdr3_nt: TGTGCCTCTCGGGGGGGTAGAAGAAACACCATATATTTT
v_call: TRBV3-1/TRBV3-2; j_call: TRBJ1-4; d_call: .; cdr3_length: 11; clone_size: .; cdr3_aa: CASSQASELFF; cdr3_nt: TGTGCCAGCAGCCAAGCCTCGGAACTGTTTTTT
v_call: TRBV5-6; j_call: TRBJ1-2; d_call: TRBD1; cdr3_length: 14; clone_size: .; cdr3_aa: CASSLGDSEYGYTF; cdr3_nt: TGTGCCAGCAGCTTAGGGGACAGTGAATATGGCTACACCTTC
v_call: TRBV6-5; j_call: TRBJ2-3; d_call: TRBD1; cdr3_length: 13; clone_size: .; cdr3_aa: CAHPGGSTDTQYF; cdr3_nt: TGTGCTCACCCAGGGGGTAGCACAGATACGCAGTATTTT
v_call: TRBV7-2; j_call: TRBJ2-3; d_call: TRBD2; cdr3_length: 17; clone_size: .; cdr3_aa: CASSPEWSSGNGDTQYF; cdr3_nt: TGTGCCAGCAGCCCAGAGTGGAGTAGCGGGAATGGGGATACGCAGTATTTT